The 21 T cell receptor beta chains below were found in one sample sequenced in a study of siplizumab effects on memory and regulatory T cells. Some clones are missing from TCRdb's copy, which holds only in-frame ones; the method was immunoSEQ multiplex PCR. The sample carries 95,000 to 130,000 clones, approximately 94% recorded once. The source material was non-Treg CD4+ T cells sorted from blood. The source is a human donor in good health.

V gene TRBV30 combines with J gene TRBJ2-2; D not resolved. Trimming stripped 4 bases from V and 4 bases from J, with 7 bases between. Looked up from germline, CDR1 is GTSNPN and CDR2 is SVGIG (reference sequence). This CDR3 has 12 residues. DNA of the CDR3: TGTGCCTGGATGACCACCACCGGGGAGCTGTTTTTT. Translated, it gives CAWMTTTGELFF. Full variable domain (rest looked up from reference TRBV30 and TRBJ2-2): SQTIHQWPATLVQPVGSPLSLECTVEGTSNPNLYWYRQAAGRGLQLLFYSVGIGQISSEVPQNLSASRPQDRQFILSSKKLLLSDSGFYLCAWMTTTGELFFGEGSRLTVL.

The chain is built from TRBV18 and TRBJ1-2; D is possibly TRBD1 (6 bases). CDR1 is KGHSH and CDR2 is LQKENI in the germline V gene. This CDR3 has 13 residues. V was shortened by 3 bases and J by 3 bases, with 8 bases between the two germline ends. CDR3 amino acids: CASSPGGHYGYTF. The DNA of the CDR3 is TGTGCCAGCTCACCGGGGGGGCACTATGGCTACACCTTC.

CDR3 nucleotide sequence: TGTGCCAGCAGTTGGGACAGGGTCTCTGGAAACACCATATATTTT. Translating gives CASSWDRVSGNTIYF. The V call is TRBV6-5, the J call TRBJ1-3; 9 bases are a match to TRBD1. The CDR3 has 15 amino acids. Trimming removed 4 bases from V and 0 bases from J; junction bases left unmatched: 1. Germline V gene data show CDR1 as MNHEY and CDR2 as SVGAGI.

The V gene is TRBV19, the J gene TRBJ2-5; D uncertain. The CDR3 runs 14 residues. Germline loops: CDR1 LNHDA, CDR2 SQIVND (reference sequence). V was shortened by 0 bases and J by 5 bases, with 10 bases between the two germline ends. Written as DNA, the CDR3 is TGTGCCAGTAGTATAGACGTGGGCGGTGAGACCCAGTACTTC. It codes for CASSIDVGGETQYF.

The chain's CDR3 is CASRNRSLGTDTQYF. The CDR3 DNA reads TGCGCCAGCAGAAACAGGTCCCTTGGGACAGATACGCAGTATTTT. This chain connects TRBV4-1 to TRBJ2-3; D is possibly TRBD1 (5 bases). The CDR3 has 15 amino acids. The germline V gene encodes CDR1 MGHRA and CDR2 YSYEKL. The ends were cut back, 6 bases at V and 3 bases at J, with 16 bases in the middle.

The chain links TRBV10-3 to TRBJ2-1, with 10 bases matching TRBD1. CDR1 ENHRY and CDR2 SYGVKD come from the germline V gene. The CDR3 has 15 residues. Trimming took 3 bases from V and 6 from J; bases not matched to a gene: 5. Here the CDR3 DNA reads TGTGCCATCAGTGAAAGACAGGGGGCGGGCAATGAGCAGTTCTTC. Its protein is CAISERQGAGNEQFF.

This chain connects TRBV27 to TRBJ2-7; no reliable D call. V was cut by 3 bases and J by 2 bases, with 8 bases left in between. The CDR3 has 13 amino acids. Germline assignment: CDR1 MNHEY and CDR2 SMNVEV (reference sequence). In nucleotides, the CDR3 is TGTGCCAGCAGTTTGGTAGGAGCCTACGAGCAGTACTTC. Translation gives CASSLVGAYEQYF.

This clone has only a few counts. The V and J genes are TRBV27 and TRBJ1-2; 12 positions match TRBD1. The V gene's germline CDR1 is MNHEY and CDR2 SMNVEV (reference sequence). This CDR3 spans 16 amino acids. Unmatched junction bases numbered 9, after V lost 6 bases and J lost 4 bases. The CDR3 DNA is TGTGCCAGCAGGGCCGGGACAGGGGGCGCTTTCTATGGCTACACCTTC. Encoded protein: CASRAGTGGAFYGYTF.

In this sample, this clone turned up once. The J gene is TRBJ2-1, the V gene TRBV4-2; 8 positions match TRBD1. The germline gives CDR1 LGHNA, CDR2 YNFKEQ. This CDR3 comprises 11 residues. The ends lost 7 bases at V and 13 bases at J; junction bases unmatched: 6. The CDR3 is CASTGQESQFF. The DNA of the CDR3 is TGTGCCAGCACGGGACAGGAATCACAGTTCTTC.

The chain recombines TRBV5-1 with TRBJ2-5, with a tentative D call TRBD2 (5 bases). Germline CDR1 SGHRS, CDR2 YFSETQ. V gave up 0 bases and J gave up 0 bases, with 9 bases separating them. The CDR3 totals 15 residues. CDR3 amino acids: CASSLAPADQETQYF. CDR3 in DNA: TGCGCCAGCAGCTTGGCCCCAGCGGACCAAGAGACCCAGTACTTC.

V usage is TRBV7-2 and J usage is TRBJ2-1; 11 nucleotides align to TRBD2. The CDR3 runs to 16 residues. Germline V gene sequence: CDR1 SGHTA, CDR2 FQGNSA. The V gene end was trimmed by 3 bases and the J gene end by 10 bases; junction bases not matched to a gene: 11. CDR3 coding DNA: TGTGCCAGCAGCTTCCTCGGGACTAGCGGTGGAGGGGAGCAGTTCTTC. Encoded protein: CASSFLGTSGGGEQFF.

The rearrangement uses TRBV7-8 and TRBJ1-2, with a weak D call TRBD1 (5 bases). Trimming removed 5 bases at V and 4 bases at J, with 20 bases between. This CDR3 contains 16 residues. The germline V gene encodes CDR1 SGHVS and CDR2 FQNEAQ. CDR3: CASSPRQLDRGYGYTF. As DNA, the CDR3 is TGTGCCAGCAGCCCCCGACAGCTTGATAGAGGCTATGGCTACACCTTC.

This clone was recorded only once. The chain links TRBV5-1 to TRBJ1-2; possible D gene TRBD1, 5 bases. Germline V gene sequence: CDR1 SGHRS, CDR2 YFSETQ. Trimming took 3 bases from V and 4 from J, leaving 7 bases between them. The CDR3 has 12 residues. The CDR3 DNA follows: TGCGCCAGCAGCTCTGGGGGCTATGGCTACACCTTC. Encoded protein: CASSSGGYGYTF.

The CDR3 here is CASSEATGFTGELFF. The CDR3 DNA is TGTGCCAGCAGTGAAGCAACAGGATTTACCGGGGAGCTGTTTTTT. The V call is TRBV6-1, the J call TRBJ2-2; tentative D call: TRBD1 (5 bases). Germline CDR1 and CDR2: MNHNS and SASEGT. The CDR3 is 15 residues long. Trimming pared 0 bases from V and 5 bases from J, leaving 10 bases between.

The rearrangement links TRBV6-5 to TRBJ1-2; a weak D match, TRBD1 (5 bases). The length of the CDR3 is 16 residues. Trimming stripped 0 bases from V and 2 bases from J, with 13 bases between. Germline CDR1 and CDR2: MNHEY and SVGAGI. For the CDR3, the DNA is TGTGCCAGCAGTTACTCGCATTTGGGGCGCAACTATGGCTACACCTTC. Its protein is CASSYSHLGRNYGYTF.

J is TRBJ1-3 and V is TRBV5-1; no definite D call. CDR3 length: 16 residues. V dropped 6 bases and J dropped 1 base, with 17 bases sitting between them. CDR1 SGHRS and CDR2 YFSETQ come from the germline V gene. The CDR3 DNA follows: TGCGCCAGCAAACCGACCGCCGGCTCATCTGGAAACACCATATATTTT. Translating gives CASKPTAGSSGNTIYF.

This chain uses TRBV6-6 with TRBJ1-4, with unresolved D. The germline V gene has CDR1 MNHNY and CDR2 SVGAGI (reference sequence). The V end was cut by 5 bases, the J end by 8 bases, with 6 bases between. The CDR3 length is 11 residues. The CDR3, as DNA: TGTGCCAGCAGTGGAGCGGAAAAACTGTTTTTT. It codes for CASSGAEKLFF.

This rearrangement joins TRBV18 to TRBJ2-7; 7 bases fit TRBD1. CDR1 is KGHSH and CDR2 is LQKENI in the germline V gene. J lost 2 bases, V lost 3 bases, and 4 bases had no gene match. This CDR3 is built from 14 residues. The CDR3 sequence is CASSPPQGTYEQYF. CDR3 sequence (DNA): TGTGCCAGCTCACCTCCACAGGGGACCTACGAGCAGTACTTC.

In this sample, this clone turned up once. V gene TRBV27 combines with J gene TRBJ2-1, with D perhaps being TRBD1 or TRBD2 (5 bases each). The V end was cut by 6 bases, the J end by 0 bases, with 15 bases between. This CDR3 contains 16 residues. CDR1 is MNHEY and CDR2 is SMNVEV in the germline V gene (reference sequence). CDR3 bases: TGTGCCAGCAGGACCATTGGGGGAAGCTCCTACAATGAGCAGTTCTTC. Encoded protein: CASRTIGGSSYNEQFF.

The chain carries TRBV18 and TRBJ2-7; 16 bases are shared with TRBD2. Germline trimming cut 5 bases from V and 6 bases from J; bases unmatched to any gene: 4. Germline lookup yields CDR1 KGHSH and CDR2 LQKENI. The CDR3 extends over 15 amino acids. The CDR3 sequence is CASSSGLAGGLEQYF. CDR3 nucleotide sequence: TGTGCCAGCTCATCGGGACTAGCGGGGGGGCTCGAGCAGTACTTC.

The rearrangement uses TRBV5-4 and TRBJ1-2; TRBD1 matches at 9 bases. Germline V CDR1 and CDR2: SGHNT, YYREEE (reference sequence). This CDR3 comprises 13 residues. J lost 7 bases, V lost 4 bases, and 5 bases had no gene match. CDR3 nucleotides: TGTGCCAGCAGCAGGGACAGGGACGGTGGCTACACCTTC. This gives the protein CASSRDRDGGYTF.